This entry lists 19 T cell receptor beta chains sequenced from one sample in a study of cytomegalovirus exposure and HLA in healthy donors. Vbeta (60) and Jbeta (13) primers were used in the PCR. TCRdb's table, derived via immunoSEQ multiplex PCR, lists solely in-frame clones and lacks some. The sample includes about 110,000 clones, 81% of them seen just once. Specimen: PBMCs. Every receptor here comes from a man aged 30 to 45 in good health and CMV-seronegative.

The chain carries TRBV30 and TRBJ1-6; tentative D call: TRBD1 (6 bases). The CDR3 length is 11 residues. The germline CDR1 and CDR2 sequences are GTSNPN and SVGIG (reference sequence). Trimming removed 8 bases from V and 11 bases from J, with 13 bases in between. DNA for the CDR3: TGTGCCGGGGGCACGTCTGCACCCCTCCACTTT. Its translation: CAGGTSAPLHF.

The chain carries TRBV29-1 and TRBJ2-1, with 11 bases fitting TRBD2. Germline values: CDR1 SQVTM, CDR2 ANQGSEA. This CDR3 has 15 amino acids. V trimming: 6 bases; J trimming: 0 bases; junction bases outside the gene matches: 4. The CDR3 sequence: CSVSSGRSSYNEQFF. The CDR3, as DNA: TGCAGCGTATCTAGCGGGAGGAGCTCCTACAATGAGCAGTTCTTC.

V usage is TRBV2 and J usage is TRBJ2-5; maybe TRBD2 (6 bases). Looked up from germline, CDR1 is SNHLY and CDR2 is FYNNEI. The CDR3 extends over 16 amino acids. V shed 3 bases and J shed 4 bases, with 18 bases lying between them. DNA of the CDR3: TGTGCCAGCAGTGAGCCATGGCGGGGTGACACAGAGACCCAGTACTTC. Translated: CASSEPWRGDTETQYF.

This chain links TRBV29-1 with TRBJ2-3; possible D gene TRBD1, 6 bases. Trimming removed 3 bases at V and 8 bases at J, with 18 bases between. CDR1 and CDR2 (germline): SQVTM, ANQGSEA. The CDR3 is 14 residues long. The CDR3 DNA sequence: TGCAGCGTTGAGTCCAGGGGAATAAAGGGTACGCAGTATTTT. It specifies CSVESRGIKGTQYF.

The chain carries TRBV27 and TRBJ1-1; D unresolved. Germline lookup yields CDR1 MNHEY and CDR2 SMNVEV (reference sequence). The CDR3 runs 14 residues. V lost 1 base and J 3 bases, leaving 9 bases between the germline ends. The CDR3 is CASSLYPRDTEAFF. Here the CDR3 DNA reads TGTGCCAGCAGTTTATACCCCCGGGACACTGAAGCTTTCTTT.

The chain is built from TRBV4-1 and TRBJ1-1, with a tentative D call TRBD1 (5 bases). Deletions cut 1 base from V and 1 base from J, with 10 bases between. This CDR3 comprises 15 residues. Germline V lookup: CDR1 MGHRA, CDR2 YSYEKL. CDR3 DNA sequence: TGCGCCAGCAGCCAAGGGACGGGGGGGAACACTGAAGCTTTCTTT. Translated: CASSQGTGGNTEAFF.

The chain has TRBV5-6 and TRBJ1-1, with TRBD1 matching 9 bases. This CDR3 is 16 amino acids long. CDR1 is SGHDT and CDR2 is YYEEEE in the germline V gene. The ends lost 4 bases at V and 4 bases at J; junction bases unmatched: 11. The chain's CDR3 is CASSRGQGAWGTEAFF. The CDR3 DNA reads TGTGCCAGCAGCCGGGGACAGGGTGCATGGGGCACTGAAGCTTTCTTT.

V and J are TRBV7-6 and TRBJ1-1; 7 bases map to TRBD1. V trimming: 5 bases; J trimming: 2 bases; junction bases outside the gene matches: 8. In germline, CDR1 is SGHVS, CDR2 FNYEAQ. The CDR3 extends over 15 amino acids. The CDR3 reads CASSTRTGPNTEAFF. CDR3 sequence (DNA): TGTGCCAGCAGCACCCGGACAGGACCAAACACTGAAGCTTTCTTT. Supplemented by reference TRBV7-6 and TRBJ1-1, the full variable domain reads GAGVSQSPRYKVTKRGQDVALRCDPISGHVSLYWYRQALGQGPEFLTYFNYEAQQDKSGLPNDRFSAERPEGSISTLTIQRTEQRDSAMYRCASSTRTGPNTEAFFGQGTRLTVV.

The J gene is TRBJ2-5, the V gene TRBV7-8; 7 bases line up with TRBD1. The last part of the DNA fits TRBJ2-7 better; the J call may be wrong. Looked up from germline, CDR1 is SGHVS and CDR2 is FQNEAQ. The CDR3 runs to 15 residues. CDR3 sequence reads: CASSSPDRTGNEQYF. CDR3 bases: TGTGCCAGCAGCTCGCCGGACAGGACGGGGAACGAGCAGTACTTC.

The chain links TRBV5-6 to TRBJ1-1; D not certain. The V gene's germline CDR1 is SGHDT and CDR2 YYEEEE. V dropped 0 bases and J dropped 6 bases, with 9 bases sitting between them. This CDR3 region has 13 residues. CDR3 sequence reads: CASSLGRRAEAFF. CDR3 in DNA: TGTGCCAGCAGCTTGGGTAGGAGAGCTGAAGCTTTCTTT.

About this clone itself: Because the CDR3 is missing its conserved closing phenylalanine or tryptophan, this is likely a read error. Because the CDR3's place on the DNA is in doubt, the DNA is left out and the CDR3 is given as listed by TCRdb. The chain recombines TRBV11-2 with TRBJ2-7; the table assigns TRBD1, which was not confirmed against the DNA. Inclusive of both ends, the CDR3 amounts to 10 amino acids. Germline loops: CDR1 SGHAT, CDR2 FQNNGV. Here the CDR3 reads CASAFSDRES.

The CDR3 loop reads CSAPVKDTQYF. CDR3 nucleotides: TGCAGTGCCCCGGTCAAGGATACGCAGTATTTT. The chain employs TRBV20-1 and TRBJ2-3; D unclear. The germline V gene encodes CDR1 DFQATT and CDR2 SNEGSKA (reference sequence). The CDR3 loop spans 11 amino acids. V gave up 6 bases and J gave up 6 bases, with 10 bases separating them.

The chain joins TRBV11-2 to TRBJ1-4; D is possibly TRBD1 (5 bases). Germline assignment: CDR1 SGHAT and CDR2 FQNNGV. The CDR3 covers 16 residues. Trimming removed 1 base from V and 0 bases from J, with 9 bases in between. The CDR3 here is CASSLGAGATNEKLFF. For the CDR3, the DNA is TGTGCCAGCAGCTTAGGGGCGGGGGCAACTAATGAAAAACTGTTTTTT.

The chain combines TRBV5-1 with TRBJ2-1; D may be TRBD2 (5 bases). The ends were cut back, 7 bases at V and 8 bases at J, with 16 bases in the middle. Looked up from germline, CDR1 is SGHRS and CDR2 is YFSETQ. This CDR3 spans 13 amino acids. This chain's CDR3 is CASGPGLSHEQFF. Written as DNA, the CDR3 is TGCGCCAGCGGACCCGGACTCTCGCATGAGCAGTTCTTC.

The CDR3 loop reads CASSQDPTGVGYGYTF. The CDR3 region has the DNA TGCGCCAGCAGCCAAGACCCGACAGGGGTTGGCTATGGCTACACCTTC. The chain joins TRBV4-1 to TRBJ1-2, with TRBD1 identical over 8 bases. Germline V gene sequence: CDR1 MGHRA, CDR2 YSYEKL. The CDR3 consists of 16 residues. V lost 0 bases, J lost 4 bases, and 7 bases stayed unmatched.

The rearrangement links TRBV13 to TRBJ1-2; TRBD1 agrees at 7 bases. V gave up 5 bases and J gave up 3 bases; unmatched junction bases: 6. Germline loops: CDR1 PRHDT, CDR2 FYEKMQ (reference sequence). The CDR3 length is 14 residues. Here the CDR3 DNA reads TGTGCCAGCAGCATAGACAGGGTCTACTATGGCTACACCTTC. Translation: CASSIDRVYYGYTF.

The V and J genes are TRBV9 and TRBJ1-4; TRBD1 matches at 7 bases. V was clipped by 2 bases and J by 3 bases; unmatched bases: 4. This CDR3 has 15 amino acids. Looked up from germline, CDR1 is SGDLS and CDR2 is YYNGEE. The CDR3, as DNA: TGTGCCAGCAGCGTTTCCGACAGGGCTAATGAAAAACTGTTTTTT. Translating gives CASSVSDRANEKLFF.

The chain has TRBV5-1 and TRBJ2-7, with 10 bases fitting TRBD1. This CDR3 comprises 15 residues. V shed 4 bases, J shed 2 bases, and the junction held 6 bases outside the gene matches. Germline lookup yields CDR1 SGHRS and CDR2 YFSETQ. The CDR3 DNA follows: TGCGCCAGCAGCCCTCAGGGACAGGGGCCCTACGAGCAGTACTTC. Residues: CASSPQGQGPYEQYF.

The CDR3, as DNA: TGTGCCAGCCTAATCAGGGACAGTAACTATGGCTACACCTTC. Translation gives CASLIRDSNYGYTF. V gene TRBV6-1 combines with J gene TRBJ1-2, with 7 bases matching TRBD1. CDR3 length: 14 residues. V lost 8 bases to trimming and J lost 1 base; unmatched junction nucleotides: 7. Germline CDR1 is MNHNS and CDR2 is SASEGT.